A selection of T cell receptor beta chains follows, all from one sample in a study of CD8+ T cells in alopecia areata. The assay was immunoSEQ multiplex PCR, and TCRdb's table has in-frame clones only and misses some. This table holds around 160,000 clones, 50% to 65% found once. Sequences were derived from CD4+ T cells sorted from blood, sampled at week 24, from a patient treated with tofacitinib. The receptors were gathered from a human donor with alopecia areata. CDR3s include the opening cysteine and the closing phenylalanine or tryptophan. The D gene is left open where the match is weak. Clone size, where shown, is once, few, many, or a class for clones that have expanded.

J: TRBJ2-7; V: TRBV29-1; size: once; D: TRBD1; DNA: TGCAGCATCTCCCAGCTAGGGGGCAGCTCCTACGAGCAGTACTTC; CDR3: CSISQLGGSSYEQYF
J: TRBJ2-3; V: TRBV7-9; size: NA; D: NA; DNA: TGTGCCAGCAGCTCCGGGGACCAAAGAGCAGATACGCAGTATTTT; CDR3: CASSSGDQRADTQYF
J: TRBJ1-2; V: TRBV30; size: NA; D: NA; DNA: TGTGCCTGGAGGGTCGGGGCCGAGCATGGCTACACCTTC; CDR3: CAWRVGAEHGYTF
J: TRBJ1-5; V: TRBV27; size: few; D: NA; DNA: TGTGCCAGCAGTGCCCAGGGTTTCAATCAGCCCCAGCATTTT; CDR3: CASSAQGFNQPQHF
J: TRBJ2-7; V: TRBV14; size: few; D: NA; DNA: TGTGCCAGCAGCCCCGGGGCGGGGATCTACGAGCAGTACTTC; CDR3: CASSPGAGIYEQYF
J: TRBJ2-1; V: TRBV29-1; size: NA; D: TRBD2; DNA: TGCAGCGCACCCAGGTCTAGCGGGGGGGCGATGGGCAATGAGCAGTTCTTC; CDR3: CSAPRSSGGAMGNEQFF
J: TRBJ2-2; V: TRBV9; size: NA; D: NA; DNA: TGTGCCAGCAGCGCTAGTTGGGACGCGGAGCTGTTTTTT; CDR3: CASSASWDAELFF
J: TRBJ2-1; V: TRBV7-2; size: NA; D: TRBD2; DNA: TGTGCCAGCAGCTTGGGGACTAGCAATGAGCAGTTCTTC; CDR3: CASSLGTSNEQFF
J: TRBJ1-6; V: TRBV6-5; size: NA; D: NA; DNA: TGTGCCAGCAGTCGGACTTTTGGGAATTCACCCCTCCACTTT; CDR3: CASSRTFGNSPLHF
J: TRBJ2-6; V: TRBV30; size: few; D: NA; DNA: TGTGCCTGGAGAGTCGGGCGCCCTGGGGCCAACGTCCTGACTTTC; CDR3: CAWRVGRPGANVLTF
J: TRBJ2-5; V: TRBV30; size: once; D: NA; DNA: TGTGCCTGTTCCTCCCGTGGGAGCCAGTACTTC; CDR3: CACSSRGSQYF
J: TRBJ2-5; V: TRBV29-1; size: few; D: TRBD1; DNA: TGCAGCGTGCCGACAGGGGAGTGGAAGAACCAAGAGACCCAGTACTTC; CDR3: CSVPTGEWKNQETQYF
J: TRBJ2-7; V: TRBV4-1; size: NA; D: NA; DNA: TGCGCCAGCAGCCAAGAACCCGCCAGGGGGGACGAGCAGTACTTC; CDR3: CASSQEPARGDEQYF
J: TRBJ1-5; V: TRBV2; size: NA; D: NA; DNA: TGTGCCAGCAGTGATCGGGGGGTCGGACAGCCCCAGCATTTT; CDR3: CASSDRGVGQPQHF
J: TRBJ2-7; V: TRBV4-1; size: few; D: NA; DNA: TGCGCCAGCAGCCCTGGGTACGAGCAGTACTTC; CDR3: CASSPGYEQYF
J: TRBJ2-1; V: TRBV30; size: NA; D: NA; DNA: TGTGCCTGGAGTGTACTTTCCAGGGTCACGTTGGGTGATGAGCAGTTCTTC; CDR3: CAWSVLSRVTLGDEQFF
J: TRBJ2-5; V: TRBV29-1; size: NA; D: TRBD2; DNA: TGCAGCGTTGAGCCTAGCGGGGGGGCCGTAAAGACCCAGTACTTC; CDR3: CSVEPSGGAVKTQYF
J: TRBJ2-7; V: TRBV29-1; size: few; D: NA; DNA: TGCAGCGCCTCCCCGGACAGTTACGAGCAGTACTTC; CDR3: CSASPDSYEQYF
J: TRBJ2-1; V: TRBV25-1; size: NA; D: NA; DNA: TGTGCCAGCAGTGGGACTCGGGGGGCGAGCAATGAGCAGTTCTTC; CDR3: CASSGTRGASNEQFF
J: TRBJ1-2; V: TRBV19; size: NA; D: NA; DNA: TGTGCCAGTAGAGACCCCGGAGGCATTAACTATGGCTACACCTTC; CDR3: CASRDPGGINYGYTF
J: TRBJ2-7; V: TRBV6-5; size: NA; D: TRBD1; DNA: TGTGCCAGCAGCGGGACAGGGACTCGGGAGCAGTACTTC; CDR3: CASSGTGTREQYF
J: TRBJ2-1; V: TRBV4-1; size: few; D: TRBD2; DNA: TGCGCCAGCAGCGCCCCTAGCGGGGGGGCGGCAAATGAGCAGTTCTTC; CDR3: CASSAPSGGAANEQFF
J: TRBJ1-1; V: TRBV9; size: NA; D: NA; DNA: TGTGCCAGCAGCGCGGGATTACAGGGAACAGGTGAAGCTTTCTTT; CDR3: CASSAGLQGTGEAFF
J: TRBJ1-3; V: TRBV30; size: few; D: NA; DNA: TGTGCCTGGACGGCCCGCTCTGGAAACACCATATATTTT; CDR3: CAWTARSGNTIYF
J: TRBJ1-2; V: TRBV29-1; size: NA; D: NA; DNA: TGCAGCGCCCCGAGCCAGGGCGCTCGGCTGGATGGCTACACCTTC; CDR3: CSAPSQGARLDGYTF
J: TRBJ2-1; V: TRBV7-8; size: few; D: NA; DNA: TGTGCCAGCAGCTTAACCGCGGAGAGACAACCGAGCTCCTACAATGAGCAGTTCTTC; CDR3: CASSLTAERQPSSYNEQFF
J: TRBJ2-7; V: TRBV11-2; size: few; D: NA; DNA: TGTGCCAGCAGCTTAGAACGGACGAGCTCCTACGAGCAGTACTTC; CDR3: CASSLERTSSYEQYF
J: TRBJ1-1; V: TRBV7-9; size: few; D: NA; DNA: TGTGCCAGCAGCTTAGAAGGGTCCACTGAAGCTTTCTTT; CDR3: CASSLEGSTEAFF
J: TRBJ1-2; V: TRBV29-1; size: NA; D: NA; DNA: TGCAGCGCTGGGGGCCAAGGCTATGGCTACACCTTC; CDR3: CSAGGQGYGYTF
J: TRBJ1-5; V: TRBV10-3; size: NA; D: NA; DNA: TGTGCCATCAGTGACCCCGGACAGTCCCGTGGGCCCCAGCATTTT; CDR3: CAISDPGQSRGPQHF
J: TRBJ2-4; V: TRBV2; size: NA; D: NA; DNA: TGTGCCAGCTTTCCCCTGGGGCGAGAAAACATTCAGTACTTC; CDR3: CASFPLGRENIQYF
J: TRBJ2-7; V: TRBV25-1; size: few; D: TRBD1; DNA: TGTGCCAGCAGTGGCGATCCGGGACAGGGGGCCGACGAGCAGTACTTC; CDR3: CASSGDPGQGADEQYF
J: TRBJ1-3; V: TRBV6-1; size: once; D: NA; DNA: TGTGCCAGCAGAAGAGACCTCTCTGGAAACACCATATATTTT; CDR3: CASRRDLSGNTIYF
J: TRBJ1-1; V: TRBV27; size: NA; D: NA; DNA: TGTGCCAGCAGCCGCTGGGGCACTGAAGCTTTCTTT; CDR3: CASSRWGTEAFF
J: TRBJ1-3; V: TRBV6-6; size: few; D: NA; DNA: TGTGCCAGTTCCGGTGGAAACACCATATATTTT; CDR3: CASSGGNTIYF
J: TRBJ1-4; V: TRBV14; size: few; D: NA; DNA: TGTGCCAGCAGCCACACCCGCGGGTCGGGAGCGGAAAAACTGTTTTTT; CDR3: CASSHTRGSGAEKLFF
J: TRBJ1-1; V: TRBV29-1; size: few; D: TRBD1; DNA: TGCAGCGTACGGACAGGGGGCCTGGGAACTGAAGCTTTCTTT; CDR3: CSVRTGGLGTEAFF
J: TRBJ2-5; V: TRBV29-1; size: NA; D: TRBD2; DNA: TGCAGCGGGGAACCGGGACTAGCGGGGGGGCGGCGGGAGACCCAGTACTTC; CDR3: CSGEPGLAGGRRETQYF
J: TRBJ1-2; V: TRBV6-5; size: NA; D: NA; DNA: TGTGCCAGCAGTCCATCGGGGGATCGGGGCTACACCTTC; CDR3: CASSPSGDRGYTF
J: TRBJ1-1; V: TRBV6-5; size: few; D: NA; DNA: TGTGCCAGCAATAAAGACACTGAAGCTTTCTTT; CDR3: CASNKDTEAFF
J: TRBJ2-7; V: TRBV30; size: NA; D: TRBD1; DNA: TGTGCCTGGGGATCGGGACAGGGCGGCTACGAGCAGTACTTC; CDR3: CAWGSGQGGYEQYF
J: TRBJ1-5; V: TRBV5-1; size: once; D: NA; DNA: TGCGCCAGCAGCTTGGGGGACCCTTATCAGCCCCAGCATTTT; CDR3: CASSLGDPYQPQHF
J: TRBJ1-2; V: TRBV29-1; size: NA; D: NA; DNA: TGCAGCGCCGACACCAACTATGGCTACACCTTC; CDR3: CSADTNYGYTF
J: TRBJ2-2; V: TRBV11-2; size: NA; D: TRBD2; DNA: TGTGCCAGCAGCCGACCCGAACTAGCGGGGGGGCCGAACACCGGGGAGCTGTTTTTT; CDR3: CASSRPELAGGPNTGELFF
J: TRBJ2-3; V: TRBV29-1; size: few; D: NA; DNA: TGCAGCGTTAGCAGCGGCCCCACAGATACGCAGTATTTT; CDR3: CSVSSGPTDTQYF
J: TRBJ2-7; V: TRBV2; size: NA; D: NA; DNA: TGTGCCAGCAGTGGGGAAGGGAATTTAAATCACGAGCAGTACTTC; CDR3: CASSGEGNLNHEQYF
J: TRBJ2-3; V: TRBV5-1; size: NA; D: TRBD1; DNA: TGCGCCAGCAGCTTGTATGGGACACAGGGGGGAGATACGCAGTATTTT; CDR3: CASSLYGTQGGDTQYF
J: TRBJ1-4; V: TRBV29-1; size: NA; D: NA; DNA: TGCAGCGTTGAGTCAACTAATGAAAAACTGTTTTTT; CDR3: CSVESTNEKLFF
J: TRBJ1-6; V: TRBV19; size: NA; D: TRBD1; DNA: TGTGCCAGTAGTACTGCCGGGACAGCTAATTCACCCCTCCACTTT; CDR3: CASSTAGTANSPLHF
J: TRBJ2-7; V: TRBV30; size: few; D: NA; DNA: TGTGCCTCCCTGACTAGTTCTGGGTACGAGCAGTACTTC; CDR3: CASLTSSGYEQYF
J: TRBJ1-4; V: TRBV20-1; size: NA; D: NA; DNA: TGCAGTGCCAGGCCTAATGAAAAACTGTTTTTT; CDR3: CSARPNEKLFF
J: TRBJ1-2; V: TRBV9; size: NA; D: TRBD1; DNA: TGTGCCAGCAGCTTCCGGGACAGGGTCGCCTATGGCTACACCTTC; CDR3: CASSFRDRVAYGYTF
J: TRBJ1-4; V: TRBV6-5; size: NA; D: NA; DNA: TGTGCCAGCAGTTTCAGGGACACGAATGAAAAACTGTTTTTT; CDR3: CASSFRDTNEKLFF
J: TRBJ2-2; V: TRBV12-5; size: once; D: TRBD2; DNA: TGTGCTAGTGGTTTGCCCCCAGCGGGGGCGAACACCGGGGAGCTGTTTTTT; CDR3: CASGLPPAGANTGELFF
J: TRBJ1-5; V: TRBV30; size: few; D: TRBD1; DNA: TGTGCCTGGAGTGTACAGGGGCAGCCCCAGCATTTT; CDR3: CAWSVQGQPQHF
J: TRBJ2-5; V: TRBV29-1; size: once; D: NA; DNA: TGCAGCGGGGGGGCACGACGGGAGACCCAGTACTTC; CDR3: CSGGARRETQYF
J: TRBJ2-5; V: TRBV5-4; size: NA; D: TRBD2; DNA: TGTGCCAGCAGCTTGGGACTAGCGGGGTACCAAGAGACCCAGTACTTC; CDR3: CASSLGLAGYQETQYF
J: TRBJ1-4; V: TRBV30; size: NA; D: TRBD1; DNA: TGTGCCTGGAGTGTAGTCCGTCTCCGGGACAGGGGTGGAGAAAAACTGTTTTTT; CDR3: CAWSVVRLRDRGGEKLFF
J: TRBJ2-2; V: TRBV19; size: few; D: TRBD1; DNA: TGTGCCAGTAGTATCTCCAGGGGGCAGGGCGGGGAGCTGTTTTTT; CDR3: CASSISRGQGGELFF
J: TRBJ2-4; V: TRBV2; size: NA; D: NA; DNA: TGTGCCAGCACCGCGGGGGCTGGTGTGGACATTCAGTACTTC; CDR3: CASTAGAGVDIQYF